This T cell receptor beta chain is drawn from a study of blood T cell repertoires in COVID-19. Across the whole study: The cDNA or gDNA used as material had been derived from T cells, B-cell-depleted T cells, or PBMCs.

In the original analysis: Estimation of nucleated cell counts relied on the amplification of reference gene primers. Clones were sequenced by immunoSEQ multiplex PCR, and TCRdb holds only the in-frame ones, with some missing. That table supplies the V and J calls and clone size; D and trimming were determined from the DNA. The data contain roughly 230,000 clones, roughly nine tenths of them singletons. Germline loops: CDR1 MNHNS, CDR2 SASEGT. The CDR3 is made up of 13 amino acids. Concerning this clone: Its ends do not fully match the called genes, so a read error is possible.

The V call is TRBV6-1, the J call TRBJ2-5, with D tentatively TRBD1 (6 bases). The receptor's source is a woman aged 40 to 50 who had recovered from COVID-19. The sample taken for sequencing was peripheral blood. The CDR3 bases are TGTGCCAGCAGTTCAACAGGGCAAGGGACCCAGTACTTC. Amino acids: CASSSTGQGTQYF.